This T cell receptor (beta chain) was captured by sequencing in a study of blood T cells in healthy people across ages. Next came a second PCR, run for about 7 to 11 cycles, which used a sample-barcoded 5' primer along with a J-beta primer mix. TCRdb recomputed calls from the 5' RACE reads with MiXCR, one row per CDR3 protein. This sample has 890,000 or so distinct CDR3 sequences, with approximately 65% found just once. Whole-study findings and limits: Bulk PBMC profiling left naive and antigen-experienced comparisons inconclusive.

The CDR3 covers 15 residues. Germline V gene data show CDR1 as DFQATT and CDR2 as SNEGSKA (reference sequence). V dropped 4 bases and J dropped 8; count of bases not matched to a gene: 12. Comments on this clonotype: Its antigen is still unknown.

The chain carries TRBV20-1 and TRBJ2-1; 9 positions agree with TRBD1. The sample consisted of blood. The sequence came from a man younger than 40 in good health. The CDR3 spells CSATDGTGIFDEQFF. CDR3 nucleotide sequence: TGCAGTGCTACCGACGGGACAGGGATTTTCGATGAGCAGTTCTTC.